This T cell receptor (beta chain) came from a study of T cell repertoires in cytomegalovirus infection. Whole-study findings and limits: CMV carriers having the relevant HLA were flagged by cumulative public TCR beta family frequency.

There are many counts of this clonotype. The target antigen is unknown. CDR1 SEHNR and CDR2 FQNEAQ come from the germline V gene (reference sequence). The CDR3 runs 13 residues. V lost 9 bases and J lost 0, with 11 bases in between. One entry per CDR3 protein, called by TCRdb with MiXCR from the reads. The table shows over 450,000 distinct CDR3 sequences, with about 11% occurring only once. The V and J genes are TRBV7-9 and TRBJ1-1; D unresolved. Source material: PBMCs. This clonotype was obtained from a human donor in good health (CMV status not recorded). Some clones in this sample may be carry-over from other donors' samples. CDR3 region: CASRVLMNTEAFF. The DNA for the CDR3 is TGTGCCAGTCGGGTGCTCATGAACACTGAAGCTTTCTTT.